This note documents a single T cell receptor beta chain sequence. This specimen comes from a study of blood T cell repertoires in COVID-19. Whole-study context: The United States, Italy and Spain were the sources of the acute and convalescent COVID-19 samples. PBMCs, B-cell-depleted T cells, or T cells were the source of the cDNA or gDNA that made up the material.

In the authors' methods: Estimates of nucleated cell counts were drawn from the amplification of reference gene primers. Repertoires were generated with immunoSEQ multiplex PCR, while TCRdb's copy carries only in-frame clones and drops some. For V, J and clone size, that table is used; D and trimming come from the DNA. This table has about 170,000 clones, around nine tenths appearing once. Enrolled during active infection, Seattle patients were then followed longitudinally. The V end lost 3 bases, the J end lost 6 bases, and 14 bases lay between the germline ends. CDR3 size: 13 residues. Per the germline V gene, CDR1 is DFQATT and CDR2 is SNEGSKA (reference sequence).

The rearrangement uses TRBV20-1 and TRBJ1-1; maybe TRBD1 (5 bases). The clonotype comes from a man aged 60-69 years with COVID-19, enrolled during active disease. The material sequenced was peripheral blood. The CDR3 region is CSASWGRDSEAFF. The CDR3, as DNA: TGCAGTGCTAGTTGGGGCAGAGACTCTGAAGCTTTCTTT.